The sequence of this T cell receptor beta chain was determined in a study of T cell responses to AZD1222 COVID-19 vaccine (dated by TCRdb to the early 2020s). With regard to the full study: A total of 233 trial participants underwent TCR sequencing, of whom 200 to 220 received two doses of AZD1222 and around 25 received two doses of the MenACWY control vaccine. Trial participants were enrolled by age into subgroups of 18-55, 56-69 and 70-plus years, and 148, 28 and 57 TCR-sequenced participants, respectively, were included in these subgroups.

Remarks on this clone: Its antigen remains unidentified. Qualities for individual bases were not recorded, and no much larger clone is one base off.

The CDR3 regions of human TCRbeta chains were subjected to immunosequencing. The source study handled its data this way. Repertoire TCRs were matched against a reference library of SARS-CoV-2-specific TCRs generated with the MIRA antigen-specificity platform. Breadth meant the fraction of unique TCRs that were SARS-CoV-2-associated, whereas depth meant the fraction of total T cells that were SARS-CoV-2-associated. Using the MIRA data, each spike-specific TCR was assigned both to the spike region to which the TCR was reactive and to a CD4 or CD8 class. Log10-transformed breadth and depth values were compared by one-way ANOVA with Sidak's multiple comparisons tests. TCRdb re-hosts the immuneACCESS table, in-frame sequences only. Its copies lack some clones; in the studies checked, an unresolved V gene accounts for under half of them, and the cause for the rest is not known. That table furnishes V, J and clone size, whereas the DNA furnished D and trimming. The sample yields roughly 200,000 clones; over 85% were counted once. Roughly 1% of the sample comes from the top ten.

V drops 7 bases and J drops 3 bases, leaving 10 bases in between. In the germline V gene (reference sequence), CDR1 corresponds to GTSNPN and CDR2 to SVGIG. From the cysteine up to the phenylalanine, the CDR3 has a length of 12 residues. Just CDR3 DNA is preserved here, 36 bases in frame from base 1. What this sample's time point label stands for: about 28 days (+/-7) after the second vaccine dose. The treatment or condition tag for this specimen amounts to: meningococcal conjugate vaccine given as trial control. Vaccinee samples came from UK trials COV001 and COV002, including a single-blind randomized controlled phase 2/3 trial of AZD1222 (ChAdOx1 nCoV-19) in healthy adults. Trial participant PBMC samples were collected at day 0 and day 28 after the second dose for TCRbeta chain sequencing. Points the paper makes about the study in general: No day 14 peak-response samples were available, so repertoires were characterized only after the peak T cell response. A significant rise in spike-specific TCR breadth and depth was observed after two AZD1222 doses relative to day 0 and relative to MenACWY recipients. Epitopes outside the regions mutated in the B.1.351 and B.1.1.7 variants were reportedly recognized by nearly half of the unique spike-specific TCRs. Only a handful of AZD1222 recipients were SARS-CoV-2 seropositive at baseline, limiting conclusions about previously exposed vaccinees. Participants were mostly white British, with more females than males. The authors suggested clonal diversity may have been underestimated. CD4 TCRs associated with the vaccine covered the entire spike protein, and the dominant responses were in regions 160-218 and 743-854. The 56-69-year group was small, and its depth increase did not reach significance, likely because of low power.

This clonotype originated in an adult who received the MenACWY meningococcal vaccine as a control. The chain employs TRBV30 and TRBJ1-3; the D gene cannot be resolved reliably. The sample in question was peripheral blood, obtained 28 days after the second dose of the MenACWY control vaccine. The DNA reads TGTGCCTCGAGAAATAGTGGAAACACCATATATTTT. Its product reads: CASRNSGNTIYF.